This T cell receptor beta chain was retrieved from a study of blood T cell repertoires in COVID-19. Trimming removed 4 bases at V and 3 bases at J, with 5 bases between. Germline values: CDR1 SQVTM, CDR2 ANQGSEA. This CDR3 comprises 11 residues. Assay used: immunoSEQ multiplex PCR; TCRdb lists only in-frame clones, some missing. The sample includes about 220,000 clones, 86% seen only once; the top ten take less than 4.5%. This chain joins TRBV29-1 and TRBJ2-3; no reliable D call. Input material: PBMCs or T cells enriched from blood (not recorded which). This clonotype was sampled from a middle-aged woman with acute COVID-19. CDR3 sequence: CSVAGTDTQYF. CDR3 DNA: TGCAGCGTTGCCGGGACAGATACGCAGTATTTT.